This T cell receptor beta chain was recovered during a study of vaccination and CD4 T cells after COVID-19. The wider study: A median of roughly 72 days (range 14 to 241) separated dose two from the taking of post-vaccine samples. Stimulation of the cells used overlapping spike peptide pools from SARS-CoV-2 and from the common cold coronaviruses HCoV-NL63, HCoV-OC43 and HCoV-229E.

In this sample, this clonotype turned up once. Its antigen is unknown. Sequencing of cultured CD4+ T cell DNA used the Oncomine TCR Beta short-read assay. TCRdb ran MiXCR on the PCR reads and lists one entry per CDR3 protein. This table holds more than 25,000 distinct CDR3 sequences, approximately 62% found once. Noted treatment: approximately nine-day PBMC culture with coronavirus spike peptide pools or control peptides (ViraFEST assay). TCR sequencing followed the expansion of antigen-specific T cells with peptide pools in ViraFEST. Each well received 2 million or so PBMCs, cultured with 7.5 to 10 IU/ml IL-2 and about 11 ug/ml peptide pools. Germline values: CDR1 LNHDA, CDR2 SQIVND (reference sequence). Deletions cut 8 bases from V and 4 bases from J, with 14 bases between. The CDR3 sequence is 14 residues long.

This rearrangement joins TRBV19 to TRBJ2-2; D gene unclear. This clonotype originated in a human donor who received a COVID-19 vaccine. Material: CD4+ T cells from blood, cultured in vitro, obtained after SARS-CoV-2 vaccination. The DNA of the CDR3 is TGTGCCAGTGAAGTGCGTGTCGGCACCGGGGAGCTGTTTTTT. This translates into CASEVRVGTGELFF.